A selection of T cell receptor beta chains follows, all from one sample in a study of blood T cell repertoires in COVID-19. Assay: immunoSEQ multiplex PCR; the TCRdb copy retains only in-frame clones and omits some. The sample lists 200,000 to 250,000 clones, around 90% seen once, with over 12% in the top ten. Sequencing was carried out using PBMCs or T cells enriched from blood (not recorded which). The source of these receptors is a woman aged 50 to 65 with acute COVID-19. Both conserved end residues are part of each CDR3. A D gene is named only where the DNA matches it firmly. Rows give clone size only sometimes, using once, few, many, or a class for an expanded clone.

CDR3aa	CDR3nt	d_gene	v_gene	j_gene	abundance
CASSLEAQHF	TGCGCCAGCAGCCTCGAGGCCCAGCATTTT	NA	TRBV5-1	TRBJ1-5	NA
CASSLAGGLLSTDTQYF	TGCGCCAGCAGCTTGGCGGGGGGCTTACTCAGCACAGATACGCAGTATTTT	NA	TRBV5-1	TRBJ2-3	NA
CASKQDRSSYEQYF	TGTGCCAGCAAGCAGGACAGGAGCTCCTACGAGCAGTACTTC	TRBD1	TRBV2	TRBJ2-7	NA
CASRGGTSSTQYF	TGTGCCAGCAGGGGAGGGACATCATCTACGCAGTATTTT	NA	TRBV7-6	TRBJ2-3	NA
CASSEAGRSYGYTF	TGTGCCAGCAGTGAAGCCGGTCGATCCTATGGCTACACCTTC	NA	TRBV2	TRBJ1-2	NA
CASSSSGDNEQFF	TGTGCCAGCTCATCTTCGGGGGACAATGAGCAGTTCTTC	NA	TRBV18	TRBJ2-1	NA
CASSYDRVSEAFF	TGTGCCAGCAGCTACGACAGGGTCTCTGAAGCTTTCTTT	TRBD1	TRBV3-1/TRBV3-2	TRBJ1-1	NA
CASSTYSRTGPYEQYF	TGTGCCAGCAGCACCTACTCCCGGACAGGGCCCTACGAGCAGTACTTC	TRBD1	TRBV5-4	TRBJ2-7	NA
CASSWRTENYEQYF	TGTGCCAGCTCTTGGAGGACGGAGAATTACGAGCAGTACTTC	NA	TRBV18	TRBJ2-7	NA
CAVTRDSGELFF	TGTGCCGTGACGAGGGATTCCGGGGAGCTGTTTTTT	NA	TRBV19	TRBJ2-2	NA
CASTLGLSNEKLFF	TGTGCCAGCACCCTGGGACTCTCCAATGAAAAACTGTTTTTT	NA	TRBV11-2	TRBJ1-4	many
CASSQGTVNTEAFF	TGCGCCAGCAGCCAAGGGACAGTGAACACTGAAGCTTTCTTT	NA	TRBV4-1	TRBJ1-1	NA
CSVSGAGANVLTF	TGCAGCGTTTCAGGGGCTGGGGCCAACGTCCTGACTTTC	NA	TRBV29-1	TRBJ2-6	NA
CAWSVRDKGLLAKNIQYF	TGTGCCTGGAGTGTAAGGGACAAGGGGCTTCTAGCCAAAAACATTCAGTACTTC	NA	TRBV30	TRBJ2-4	NA
CASSRAAGGGNTIYF	TGTGCCAGTAGTAGGGCGGCAGGAGGAGGAAACACCATATATTTT	NA	TRBV19	TRBJ1-3	NA
CASSLRTSNGNEQFF	TGTGCCAGCAGCTTAAGGACTAGCAACGGCAATGAGCAGTTCTTC	TRBD2	TRBV7-3	TRBJ2-1	NA
CASIGAQEQYF	TGTGCCAGCATCGGAGCGCAGGAGCAGTACTTC	NA	TRBV27	TRBJ2-7	NA
CATSRAGVGEQYF	TGTGCCACCAGCAGAGCCGGGGTTGGCGAGCAGTACTTC	NA	TRBV15	TRBJ2-7	NA
CASSLGTGGDTQYF	TGCGCCAGCAGCTTGGGGACAGGGGGAGATACGCAGTATTTT	TRBD1	TRBV5-1	TRBJ2-3	once
CASSTGQRSGNTIYF	TGTGCCAGCAGCACAGGACAGCGCTCTGGAAACACCATATATTTT	NA	TRBV7-6	TRBJ1-3	NA
CASSLLSEEQYF	TGTGCCAGCAGCTTGTTGTCGGAGGAGCAGTACTTC	NA	TRBV5-5	TRBJ2-7	NA
CASSLRTSGTDTQYF	TGTGCCAGCAGCTTACGGACTAGCGGCACAGATACGCAGTATTTT	TRBD2	TRBV11-2	TRBJ2-3	NA
CAWSGQALNEKLFF	TGTGCCTGGAGTGGGCAGGCGCTTAATGAAAAACTGTTTTTT	NA	TRBV30	TRBJ1-4	NA
CASSRPQNSNQPQHF	TGTGCCAGCAGTCGCCCCCAGAATAGCAATCAGCCCCAGCATTTT	NA	TRBV6-5	TRBJ1-5	NA
CASSPGYVGLDGYTF	TGTGCCAGCAGCCCCGGATATGTAGGACTGGATGGCTACACCTTC	NA	TRBV27	TRBJ1-2	NA
CASSLFQGETQYF	TGTGCCAGCAGTTTATTTCAGGGAGAGACCCAGTACTTC	NA	TRBV27	TRBJ2-5	NA
CASSSGTTGTDTQYF	TGTGCCAGCAGCTCCGGGACTACCGGCACAGATACGCAGTATTTT	TRBD2	TRBV6-4	TRBJ2-3	few
CASSLAGGPSYEQYF	TGTGCCAGCAGTCTAGCGGGAGGGCCGTCCTACGAGCAGTACTTC	TRBD2	TRBV11-3	TRBJ2-7	NA
CAVAQGMDQPQHF	TGTGCTGTCGCGCAGGGGATGGATCAGCCCCAGCATTTT	NA	TRBV30	TRBJ1-5	few
CASSLQLAGPGELFF	TGTGCCAGCAGTTTGCAACTAGCGGGACCCGGGGAGCTGTTTTTT	TRBD2	TRBV28	TRBJ2-2	NA
CASSLGLAGTTNNEQFF	TGTGCCAGCAGCCTAGGACTAGCGGGCACAACTAACAATGAGCAGTTCTTC	TRBD2	TRBV5-4	TRBJ2-1	NA
CASSLEAGGAGNEQFF	TGTGCCAGCAGCTTAGAAGCAGGGGGCGCAGGGAATGAGCAGTTCTTC	TRBD1	TRBV7-6	TRBJ2-1	NA